These T cell receptor beta chains were read from a single sample in a study of blood T cell repertoires in COVID-19. Clones were read by immunoSEQ multiplex PCR, and TCRdb kept only the in-frame ones, dropping some. The table includes around 700,000 clones, 85% to 90% detected once. The sequencing sample was made of peripheral blood. The receptors were sampled from a woman under 30 with acute or convalescent COVID-19. Each CDR3 is given with its conserved first and last residue.

>TRBV19
CASSITGAREAFF
>TRBV14
CASSQGVRMGSYNSPLHF
>TRBV7-2
CASSSSSGSGEQYF
>TRBV2
CASSETPRVGNTIYF
>TRBV6-2/TRBV6-3
CASSFLAGGPNEQFF
>TRBV5-6
CASSLRTVRVNTEAFF
>TRBV6-6
CASSYSGGSGYTF
>TRBV6-5
CASRSTGEGLYEQYF
>TRBV11-2
CASSPRGVGNTEAFF
>TRBV7-2
CASSPSGDSYEQYF
>TRBV13
CASSSAGVRMNTEAFF
>TRBV6-1
CASSEFRDRRTDTQYF
>TRBV5-5
CASSLVASQPYEQYF
>TRBV2
CASRHGQGYVQPQHF
>TRBV5-1
CASSSGGSGAGNTIYF
>TRBV9
CASSPDRGWYEQYF
>TRBV10-1
CASSRSGQENLSSYNEQFF
>TRBV4-3
CASSQAWATEAFF
>TRBV6-1
CASGTVNSNQPQHF
>TRBV11-3
CASSLAGEGTSYEQYF
>TRBV7-6
CASSPIAGAHNEQFF
>TRBV3-1/TRBV3-2
CASSQELRSPEAFF
>TRBV24-1
CATSDEGAGRGEQYF
>TRBV3-1/TRBV3-2
CASSQAGAGLGDYGYTF
>TRBV19
CASSPVGDRVTDTQYF
>TRBV5-1
CASSKDIYSGNTIYF
>TRBV10-3
CAITAPILDPEAETQYF
>TRBV28
CASSSRLAGGPLYSEQFF
>TRBV19
CARGGTGLKEGNQPQHF
>TRBV7-2
CASSPRRGTDTQYF
>TRBV7-7
CASSPMGGETEAFF
>TRBV20-1
CSASKRALLETQYF
>TRBV6-2/TRBV6-3
CASSLPGDGYTF
>TRBV21-1
CASLFSTGAYGYTF
>TRBV7-9
CASSIVTNYGYTF
>TRBV3-1/TRBV3-2
CASSQDRDGGYGYTF
>TRBV29-1
CSVEYWLMNTEAFF
>TRBV27
CASRVIRGGVEQFF
>TRBV7-9
CASSSLRQGRTEAFF
>TRBV9
CASSARTGNTGELFF
>TRBV10-3
CAISDEQPHYGYTF